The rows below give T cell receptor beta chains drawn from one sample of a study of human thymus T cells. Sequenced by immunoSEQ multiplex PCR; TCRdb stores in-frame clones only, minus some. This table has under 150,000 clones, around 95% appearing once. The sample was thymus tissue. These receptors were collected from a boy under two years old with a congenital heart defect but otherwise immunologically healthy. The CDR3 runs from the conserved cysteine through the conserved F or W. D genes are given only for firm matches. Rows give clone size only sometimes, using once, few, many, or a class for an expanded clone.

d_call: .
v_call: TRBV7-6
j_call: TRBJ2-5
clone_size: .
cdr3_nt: TGTGCCAGCAGCTTTGTTACAGATGAAGAGACCCAGTACTTC
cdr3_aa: CASSFVTDEETQYF

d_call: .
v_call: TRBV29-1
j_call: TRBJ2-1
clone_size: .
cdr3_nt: TGCAGCGTTGCAGGGGGTAGCGGGGACGACAATGAGCAGTTCTTC
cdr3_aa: CSVAGGSGDDNEQFF

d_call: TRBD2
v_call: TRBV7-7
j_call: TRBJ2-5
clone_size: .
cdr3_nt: TGTGCTAGCAGCTTTAGCGGGGGGGCCGAGACCCAGTACTTC
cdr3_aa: CASSFSGGAETQYF

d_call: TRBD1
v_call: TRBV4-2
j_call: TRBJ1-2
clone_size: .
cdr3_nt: TGTGCCAGCAGCCAACGGACGCCGACAGGGATTAACTATGGCTACACCTTC
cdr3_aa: CASSQRTPTGINYGYTF

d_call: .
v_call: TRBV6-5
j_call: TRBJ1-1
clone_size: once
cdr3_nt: TGTGCCAGCAGCCCCAGTCAGGACGTTGAAGCTTTCTTT
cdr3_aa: CASSPSQDVEAFF

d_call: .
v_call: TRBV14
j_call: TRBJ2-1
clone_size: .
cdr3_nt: TGTGCCAGCAGCCAAAAAATCTTAAGCTCCTACAATGAGCAGTTCTTC
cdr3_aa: CASSQKILSSYNEQFF

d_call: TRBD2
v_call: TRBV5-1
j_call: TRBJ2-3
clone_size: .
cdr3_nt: TGCGCCAGCAGGTCCGGGACTAGCGGGACAGATACGCAGTATTTT
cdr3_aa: CASRSGTSGTDTQYF

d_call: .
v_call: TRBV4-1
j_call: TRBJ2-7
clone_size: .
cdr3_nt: TGCGCCAGCAGCCAAGAGGACGCTTGGACCCACGAGCAGTACTTC
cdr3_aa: CASSQEDAWTHEQYF

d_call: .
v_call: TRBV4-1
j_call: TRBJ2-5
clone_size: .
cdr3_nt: TGCGCCAGCAGCCAAGATCCGGACAGAGGAGAGACCCAGTACTTC
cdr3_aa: CASSQDPDRGETQYF

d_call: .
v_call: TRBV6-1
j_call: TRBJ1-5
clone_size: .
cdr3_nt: TGTGCCAGCAGTGAAACCGATGGACAGTTCGCTCAGCCCCAGCATTTT
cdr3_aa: CASSETDGQFAQPQHF

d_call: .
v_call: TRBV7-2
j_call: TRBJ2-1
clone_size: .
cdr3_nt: TGTGCCAGCAGCTTAGAGTTAGCAGGGAGGAATGAGCAGTTCTTC
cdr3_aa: CASSLELAGRNEQFF

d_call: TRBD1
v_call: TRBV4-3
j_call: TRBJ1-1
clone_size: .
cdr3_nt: TGCGCCAGCAGCCGAAAGGGACAGAAACGCCGGGTAGGGAACACTGAAGCTTTCTTT
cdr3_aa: CASSRKGQKRRVGNTEAFF

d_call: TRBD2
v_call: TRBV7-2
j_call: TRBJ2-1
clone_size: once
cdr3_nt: TGTGCCAGCAGCTTAAGTAGCGGGGGGGTTAGCTCCTACAATGAGCAGTTCTTC
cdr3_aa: CASSLSSGGVSSYNEQFF

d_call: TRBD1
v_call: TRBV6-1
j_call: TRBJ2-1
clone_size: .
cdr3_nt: TGTGCCAGCAGTGAAGTCGACTATGACAGGGCCGCTTTCTCCTACAATGAGCAGTTCTTC
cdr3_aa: CASSEVDYDRAAFSYNEQFF

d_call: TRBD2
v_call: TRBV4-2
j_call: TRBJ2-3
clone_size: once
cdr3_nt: TGTGCCAGCAGCCACGCGGGGGTAAGCACAGATACGCAGTATTTT
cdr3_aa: CASSHAGVSTDTQYF

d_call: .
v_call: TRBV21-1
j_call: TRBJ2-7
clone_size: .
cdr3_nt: TGTGCCAGGGGGGACCGACAGTACTACGAGCAGTACTTC
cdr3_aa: CARGDRQYYEQYF

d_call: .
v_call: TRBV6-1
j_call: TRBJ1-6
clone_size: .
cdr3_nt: TGTGCCAGCAGTGAAAGACAGGACGAGGGTTCTCATAATTCACCCCTCCACTTT
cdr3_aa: CASSERQDEGSHNSPLHF

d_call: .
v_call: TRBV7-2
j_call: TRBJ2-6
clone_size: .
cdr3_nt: TGTGCCAGCAGCCCCCACTGGGGAGTCTCTGGGGCCAACGTCCTGACTTTC
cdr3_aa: CASSPHWGVSGANVLTF

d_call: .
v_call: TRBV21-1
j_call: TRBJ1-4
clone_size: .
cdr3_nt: TGTGCCAGCAGCAAAGACGGGTTTAATGAAAAACTGTTTTTT
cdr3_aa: CASSKDGFNEKLFF

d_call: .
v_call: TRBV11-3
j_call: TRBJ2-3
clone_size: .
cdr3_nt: TGTGCCAGCAGCTTAGAAGTCGGCCCCCCAGATACGCAGTATTTT
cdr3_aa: CASSLEVGPPDTQYF

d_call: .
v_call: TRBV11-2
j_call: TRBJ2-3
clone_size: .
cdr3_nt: TGTGCCAGCAGCCAGCCTTTGGCGGGGAGCACAGATACGCAGTATTTT
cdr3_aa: CASSQPLAGSTDTQYF

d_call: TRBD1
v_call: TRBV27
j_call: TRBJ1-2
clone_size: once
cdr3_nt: TGTGCCAGCAGTCGACTCCGGGACAGGGGTAACTATGGCTACACCTTC
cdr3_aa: CASSRLRDRGNYGYTF

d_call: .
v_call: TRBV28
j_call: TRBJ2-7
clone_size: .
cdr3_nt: TGTGCCAGCAGTTTATATGAATCCTCCTACGAGCAGTACTTC
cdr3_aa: CASSLYESSYEQYF

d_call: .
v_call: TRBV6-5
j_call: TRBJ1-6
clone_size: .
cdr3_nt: TGTGCCAGCAGTTACCCGTTCCGAGGGTCACCCCTCCACTTT
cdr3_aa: CASSYPFRGSPLHF

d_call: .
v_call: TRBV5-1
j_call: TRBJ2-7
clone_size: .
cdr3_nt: TGCGCCAGCAGCTTCTCTAGCCCCTACGAGCAGTACTTC
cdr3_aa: CASSFSSPYEQYF

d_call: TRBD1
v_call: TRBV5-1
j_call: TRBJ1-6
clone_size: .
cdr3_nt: TGCGCCAGCAGCTTGTTTCGGGACAGTTCCCTCCACTTT
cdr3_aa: CASSLFRDSSLHF